These 31 T cell receptor beta chains originate from one sample sequenced in a study of cytomegalovirus exposure and HLA in healthy donors. The PCR was carried out with 60 Vbeta primers and 13 Jbeta primers. Sequenced by immunoSEQ multiplex PCR; TCRdb stores in-frame clones only, minus some. The specimen's table records around 130,000 clones. Sequencing used PBMCs. These receptors were collected from a woman aged 60-75 years in good health and CMV-seronegative.

The chain uses TRBV10-2 and TRBJ1-5, with TRBD1 matching 8 bases. The CDR3 runs to 16 residues. The V segment lost 2 bases and the J segment 7 bases; nucleotides outside the gene matches: 10. Germline CDR1 is WSHSY and CDR2 is SAAADI. The CDR3 reads CASSEATGERGQPQHF. In DNA form, the CDR3 reads TGCGCCAGCAGTGAGGCGACAGGGGAGCGAGGGCAGCCCCAGCATTTT.

The chain links TRBV6-1 to TRBJ1-1; D remains unclear. The ends were cut back, 5 bases at V and 12 bases at J, with 16 bases in the middle. The CDR3 has 12 residues. Germline CDR1 is MNHNS and CDR2 is SASEGT. The CDR3 region has the DNA TGTGCCAGCAGTACAATACAGTACACAACTTTCTTT. Amino acids: CASSTIQYTTFF.

The V gene is TRBV5-6, the J gene TRBJ2-3; no clear D gene. V was clipped by 4 bases and J by 4 bases, with 19 bases between them. The CDR3 is 16 amino acids. The germline V gene encodes CDR1 SGHDT and CDR2 YYEEEE. The chain's CDR3 is CASSPTLAGPPDTQYF. CDR3 nucleotide sequence: TGTGCCAGCAGCCCCACGTTGGCAGGCCCACCAGATACGCAGTATTTT.

V usage is TRBV5-6 and J usage is TRBJ1-6; the D is unclear. V lost 0 bases to trimming and J lost 5 bases, with 6 bases between them. This CDR3 contains 14 residues. Per germline, CDR1 SGHDT and CDR2 YYEEEE. The CDR3 coding sequence is TGTGCCAGCAGCTTGGCCAGTAATAATTCACCCCTCCACTTT. This gives the protein CASSLASNNSPLHF.

The rearrangement links TRBV4-1 to TRBJ1-5; a possible D gene is TRBD1 (6 bases). Germline-derived CDR1 and CDR2 are MGHRA and YSYEKL. The CDR3 has 14 amino acids. V shed 4 bases and J shed 3 bases, with 10 bases lying between them. The CDR3: CASSPGDLNQPQHF. CDR3 nucleotide sequence: TGCGCCAGCAGCCCAGGGGATCTCAATCAGCCCCAGCATTTT.

The rearrangement uses TRBV5-1 and TRBJ1-1; 7 bases align to TRBD1. V trimming: 0 bases; J trimming: 6 bases; junction bases outside the gene matches: 2. Germline V gene sequence: CDR1 SGHRS, CDR2 YFSETQ. The CDR3 runs 13 residues. CDR3: CASSLVGGAEAFF. In nucleotides, the CDR3 is TGCGCCAGCAGCTTGGTAGGGGGCGCTGAAGCTTTCTTT.

About this clone itself: This same CDR3 is encoded by further DNA sequences in the sample. The chain is built from TRBV28 and TRBJ1-2; 7 bases match TRBD1. Germline CDR1 and CDR2: MDHEN and SYDVKM. With 2 bases clipped from V and 3 bases from J, the junction kept 0 bases outside the gene matches. The CDR3 extends over 13 amino acids. DNA for the CDR3: TGTGCCAGCAGTTTAACAGGGGACTATGGCTACACCTTC. This sequence encodes CASSLTGDYGYTF.

This chain joins TRBV7-3 and TRBJ2-7; 15 bases line up with TRBD2. In germline, CDR1 is SGHTA, CDR2 FQGTGA. V was clipped by 5 bases and J by 5 bases; unmatched bases: 4. The CDR3 spans 15 residues. The CDR3 sequence is CASSVGLAGGDEQYF. For the CDR3, the DNA is TGTGCCAGCAGCGTTGGACTAGCGGGAGGGGACGAGCAGTACTTC.

The V call is TRBV30, the J call TRBJ2-7; 8 bases line up with TRBD1. Trimming took 5 bases from V and 3 from J; bases not matched to a gene: 9. This CDR3 contains 14 residues. Germline values: CDR1 GTSNPN, CDR2 SVGIG (reference sequence). The CDR3 DNA sequence: TGTGCCTGGGCCCTCGGACAGGGTGACTACGAGCAGTACTTC. This gives the protein CAWALGQGDYEQYF. Full variable domain (missing parts from reference TRBV30 and TRBJ2-7): SQTIHQWPATLVQPVGSPLSLECTVEGTSNPNLYWYRQAAGRGLQLLFYSVGIGQISSEVPQNLSASRPQDRQFILSSKKLLLSDSGFYLCAWALGQGDYEQYFGPGTRLTVT.

The chain has TRBV28 and TRBJ1-5, with 11 bases aligning to TRBD1. CDR1 is MDHEN, CDR2 SYDVKM, per germline. The CDR3 contains 14 residues. V was pared by 6 bases and J by 6 bases, with 4 bases of the junction left unmatched. The CDR3 sequence: CASRWTGGFQPQHF. Written as DNA, the CDR3 is TGTGCCAGCAGGTGGACAGGGGGCTTTCAGCCCCAGCATTTT.

The chain joins TRBV7-3 to TRBJ1-2; 9 nucleotides agree with TRBD1. This CDR3 comprises 15 residues. The J segment lost 4 bases and the V segment lost 5 bases, leaving 8 bases of the junction unmatched. Germline V gene data show CDR1 as SGHTA and CDR2 as FQGTGA. The CDR3 DNA reads as TGTGCCAGCAGCCCCGGACAGGGGTTTGGCTATGGCTACACCTTC. Its protein is CASSPGQGFGYGYTF.

The chain uses TRBV19 and TRBJ1-5; 10 nucleotides agree with TRBD1. CDR3 length: 15 residues. Trimming at V came to 4 bases and at J to 5 bases, leaving 5 bases not matched to a gene. CDR1 and CDR2 from the germline V gene are LNHDA and SQIVND (reference sequence). CDR3 nucleotide sequence: TGTGCCAGTAGTACTGGGACAGGGGTGTATCAGCCCCAGCATTTT. Residues: CASSTGTGVYQPQHF.

This rearrangement joins TRBV6-1 to TRBJ2-2; D may be TRBD2 (7 bases). Between the trimmed V and J ends, which lost 2 bases and 1 base, there was a span of 11 bases. The CDR3 length is 16 residues. In germline, CDR1 is MNHNS, CDR2 SASEGT. The CDR3 nucleotides read TGTGCCAGCAGTGAATGGAGGGGGGGGAACACCGGGGAGCTGTTTTTT. Its protein product is CASSEWRGGNTGELFF.

The chain employs TRBV2 and TRBJ2-3, with TRBD1 as a possible D gene (5 bases). V shed 4 bases and J shed 3 bases, with 11 bases lying between them. The CDR3 totals 14 residues. In germline, CDR1 is SNHLY, CDR2 FYNNEI. CDR3 DNA sequence: TGTGCCAGCAGTGTCCGACAGCTTACAGATACGCAGTATTTT. Amino acid sequence: CASSVRQLTDTQYF.

The chain links TRBV27 to TRBJ2-1, with TRBD2 as a possible D gene (6 bases). Trimming took 0 bases from V and 9 from J, leaving 9 bases between them. Germline CDR1 and CDR2: MNHEY and SMNVEV (reference sequence). CDR3 size: 13 residues. CDR3 residues: CASSLSWGGEQFF. The DNA of the CDR3 is TGTGCCAGCAGTTTATCCTGGGGAGGTGAGCAGTTCTTC.

The chain carries TRBV28 and TRBJ2-7; the match to TRBD1 covers 10 bases. The J segment lost 6 bases and the V segment lost 2 bases, leaving 4 bases of the junction unmatched. This CDR3 is 14 amino acids long. Per germline, CDR1 MDHEN and CDR2 SYDVKM. The CDR3, as DNA: TGTGCCAGCAGTTTACAGCGGACAGGGGGCGAGCAGTACTTC. Its protein is CASSLQRTGGEQYF.

For the CDR3, the DNA is TGTGCCAGCAGTTTAGGGACAGCATCTCAGCCCCAGCATTTT. Encoded protein: CASSLGTASQPQHF. The chain recombines TRBV27 with TRBJ1-5, with TRBD1 matching over 7 bases. V trimming: 2 bases; J trimming: 6 bases; junction bases outside the gene matches: 4. Germline values: CDR1 MNHEY, CDR2 SMNVEV (reference sequence). This CDR3 has 14 residues.

The chain has TRBV18 and TRBJ1-5; TRBD1 agrees at 11 bases. Germline V gene sequence: CDR1 KGHSH, CDR2 LQKENI. The CDR3 runs to 15 residues. After removal of 3 bases from V and 5 bases from J, the junction contained 3 bases not matched to a gene. The CDR3 DNA reads as TGTGCCAGCTCACCCGGGACAGGGGGAGATCAGCCCCAGCATTTT. Protein sequence: CASSPGTGGDQPQHF.

CDR3 region: CAIRTGTGGDLYTEAFF. For the CDR3, the DNA is TGTGCCATCAGGACCGGGACAGGGGGCGATTTGTATACTGAAGCTTTCTTT. V is TRBV10-3 and J is TRBJ1-1, with TRBD1 matching over 12 bases. V was clipped by 6 bases and J by 5 bases; unmatched bases: 13. The germline CDR1 and CDR2 sequences are ENHRY and SYGVKD. The CDR3 runs 17 residues.

The chain employs TRBV5-1 and TRBJ2-5; 7 bases are a match to TRBD2. V shed 5 bases, J shed 0 bases, and the junction held 7 bases outside the gene matches. There are 15 residues in the CDR3. Germline V lookup: CDR1 SGHRS, CDR2 YFSETQ. The CDR3 nucleotides are TGCGCCAGCAGAGCCGACGGGGGGTACCAAGAGACCCAGTACTTC. Translating it yields CASRADGGYQETQYF.

This chain joins TRBV13 and TRBJ2-5; tentatively, D is TRBD2 (6 bases). The closer fit of TRBJ2-7 to the DNA end suggests the J call may be wrong. Germline V gives CDR1 PRHDT, CDR2 FYEKMQ (reference sequence). This CDR3 has 14 residues. The CDR3 protein is CASSLGGGTYEQYF. As DNA, the CDR3 is TGTGCCAGCAGCTTAGGGGGGGGAACCTACGAGCAGTACTTC.

The chain employs TRBV28 and TRBJ1-1; 7 nucleotides match TRBD1. The CDR3 is 15 amino acids. Trimming removed 3 bases from V and 1 base from J; junction bases left unmatched: 5. The germline gives CDR1 MDHEN, CDR2 SYDVKM. CDR3 sequence reads: CASSFRGGWNTEAFF. Written as DNA, the CDR3 is TGTGCCAGCAGTTTTCGAGGGGGCTGGAACACTGAAGCTTTCTTT.

The chain recombines TRBV4-2 with TRBJ1-3; perhaps TRBD1 as D (6 bases). The germline V gene has CDR1 LGHNA and CDR2 YNFKEQ. This CDR3 has 15 amino acids. Deletions cut 0 bases from V and 3 bases from J, with 9 bases between. CDR3 sequence reads: CASSQERTVGNTIYF. CDR3 DNA: TGTGCCAGCAGCCAAGAAAGGACAGTTGGAAACACCATATATTTT.

CDR3 bases: TGTGCCAGCAGTGAGGCAAGACAGGGGGCGGTCGGTGAGCAGTTCTTC. Encoded protein: CASSEARQGAVGEQFF. J is TRBJ2-1 and V is TRBV6-1, with 10 bases fitting TRBD1. V shed 3 bases, J shed 9 bases, and the junction held 11 bases outside the gene matches. Looked up from germline, CDR1 is MNHNS and CDR2 is SASEGT. CDR3 length equals 16 residues.

The V call is TRBV6-1, the J call TRBJ2-7; TRBD1 aligns across 7 bases. CDR1 and CDR2 (germline): MNHNS, SASEGT. CDR3 length: 15 residues. Trimming removed 2 bases from V and 3 bases from J; junction bases left unmatched: 7. CDR3 DNA sequence: TGTGCCAGCAGTGAAATGGGACAGACTTTCTACGAGCAGTACTTC. Its translation: CASSEMGQTFYEQYF.

The chain joins TRBV5-1 to TRBJ2-1, with D possibly TRBD2 on 6 matching bases. The CDR3 loop spans 14 amino acids. Trimming cost V 5 bases and J 6 bases, with 15 bases left between them. CDR1 is SGHRS, CDR2 YFSETQ, per germline. CDR3 region: CASSVGGTSNEQFF. CDR3 nucleotide sequence: TGCGCCAGCAGTGTTGGGGGGACGAGCAATGAGCAGTTCTTC.

The V and J genes are TRBV7-9 and TRBJ1-4; TRBD1 agrees at 9 bases. The germline V gene has CDR1 SEHNR and CDR2 FQNEAQ (reference sequence). V was pared by 3 bases and J by 6 bases, with 8 bases of the junction left unmatched. There are 16 residues in the CDR3. CDR3 DNA sequence: TGTGCCAGCAGCTTGGGACAGGGTACCTTGGATGAAAAACTGTTTTTT. This gives the protein CASSLGQGTLDEKLFF.

Remarks on this clone: The sample carries other DNA sequences with the same CDR3. The genes are TRBV28 and TRBJ1-2, with TRBD1 as a possible D gene (5 bases). The CDR3 loop spans 13 amino acids. Per germline, CDR1 MDHEN and CDR2 SYDVKM. V lost 5 bases to trimming and J lost 7 bases, with 14 bases between them. CDR3 DNA sequence: TGTGCCAGCAGTCCCGGGCAGGGAGGTGGCTACACCTTC. The encoded protein is CASSPGQGGGYTF.

V usage is TRBV27 and J usage is TRBJ2-5; 9 bases fit TRBD1. This CDR3 is 14 amino acids long. V lost 5 bases and J lost 5; bases outside the gene matches: 6. Germline V gene data show CDR1 as MNHEY and CDR2 as SMNVEV (reference sequence). CDR3 nucleotides: TGTGCCAGCAGTGCTACAGGGGGCGGTGAGACCCAGTACTTC. Protein product: CASSATGGGETQYF.

This chain connects TRBV11-3 to TRBJ1-1; D gene unclear. The ends were cut back, 2 bases at V and 6 bases at J, with 13 bases in the middle. The CDR3 extends over 14 amino acids. The V gene's germline CDR1 is SGHNT and CDR2 YENEEA. CDR3 protein: CASSLQGLDAEAFF. CDR3 nucleotide sequence: TGTGCCAGCAGCTTACAAGGCCTAGACGCTGAAGCTTTCTTT.

J is TRBJ2-1 and V is TRBV5-5; 8 nucleotides match TRBD2. CDR3 length: 15 amino acids. CDR1 and CDR2 from the germline V gene are SGHKS and YYEKEE (reference sequence). Trimming removed 3 bases from V and 6 bases from J; junction bases left unmatched: 8. CDR3 in amino acids: CASSSREGPSNEQFF. In DNA, the CDR3 is TGTGCCAGCAGCTCCCGGGAGGGCCCCTCCAATGAGCAGTTCTTC.